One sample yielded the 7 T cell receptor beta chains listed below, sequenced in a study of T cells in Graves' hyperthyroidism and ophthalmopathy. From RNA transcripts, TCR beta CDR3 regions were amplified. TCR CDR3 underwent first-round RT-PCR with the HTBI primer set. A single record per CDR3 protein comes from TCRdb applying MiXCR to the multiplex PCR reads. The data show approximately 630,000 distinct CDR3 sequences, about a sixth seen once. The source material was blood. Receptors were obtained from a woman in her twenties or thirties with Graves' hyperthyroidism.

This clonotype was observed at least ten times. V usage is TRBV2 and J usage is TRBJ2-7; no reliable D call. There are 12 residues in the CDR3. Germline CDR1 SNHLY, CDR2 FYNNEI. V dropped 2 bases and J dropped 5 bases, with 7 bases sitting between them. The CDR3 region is CASSEFRNEQYF. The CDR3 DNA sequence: TGTGCCAGCAGTGAATTCAGGAACGAGCAGTACTTC. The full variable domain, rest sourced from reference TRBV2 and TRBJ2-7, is EPEVTQTPSHQVTQMGQEVILRCVPISNHLYFYWYRQILGQKVEFLVSFYNNEISEKSEIFDDQFSVERPDGSNFTLKIRSTKLEDSAMYFCASSEFRNEQYFGPGTRLTVT.

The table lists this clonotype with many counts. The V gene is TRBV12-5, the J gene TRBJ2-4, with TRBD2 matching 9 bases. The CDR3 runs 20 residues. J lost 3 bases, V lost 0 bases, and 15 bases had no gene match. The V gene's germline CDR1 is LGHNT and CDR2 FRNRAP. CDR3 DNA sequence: TGTGCTAGTGGTTTGGTACAAATTAGCGGGAGAGGGGGTGGCAAAAACATTCAGTACTTC. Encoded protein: CASGLVQISGRGGGKNIQYF.

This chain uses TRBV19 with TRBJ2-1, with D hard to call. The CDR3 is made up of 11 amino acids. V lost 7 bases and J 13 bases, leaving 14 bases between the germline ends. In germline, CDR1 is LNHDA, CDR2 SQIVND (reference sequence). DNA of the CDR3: TGTGCCAGTATGGCCGACGCGGTCCAGTTCTTC. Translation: CASMADAVQFF.

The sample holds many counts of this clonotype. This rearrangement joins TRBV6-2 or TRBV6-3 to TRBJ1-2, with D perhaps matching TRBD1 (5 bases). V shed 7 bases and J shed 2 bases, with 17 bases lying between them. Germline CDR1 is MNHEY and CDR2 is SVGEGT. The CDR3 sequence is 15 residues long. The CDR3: CASTSFRDSNYGYTF. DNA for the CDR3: TGTGCCAGCACCTCATTCAGAGACAGCAACTATGGCTACACCTTC.

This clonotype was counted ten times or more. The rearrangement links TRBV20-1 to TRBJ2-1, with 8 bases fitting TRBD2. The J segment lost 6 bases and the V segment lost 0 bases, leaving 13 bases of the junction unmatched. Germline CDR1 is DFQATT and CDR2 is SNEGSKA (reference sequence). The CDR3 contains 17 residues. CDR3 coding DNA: TGCAGTGCTAGAGATCTAACGGCGGGAGGCTCGGGCAATGAGCAGTTCTTC. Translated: CSARDLTAGGSGNEQFF.

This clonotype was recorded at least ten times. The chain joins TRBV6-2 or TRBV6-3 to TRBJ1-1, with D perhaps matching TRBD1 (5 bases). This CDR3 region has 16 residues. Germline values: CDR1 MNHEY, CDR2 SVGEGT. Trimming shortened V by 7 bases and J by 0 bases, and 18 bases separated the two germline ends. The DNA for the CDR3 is TGTGCCAGCACCCAAGCCCCTGAGGGGATGAACACTGAAGCTTTCTTT. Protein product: CASTQAPEGMNTEAFF.

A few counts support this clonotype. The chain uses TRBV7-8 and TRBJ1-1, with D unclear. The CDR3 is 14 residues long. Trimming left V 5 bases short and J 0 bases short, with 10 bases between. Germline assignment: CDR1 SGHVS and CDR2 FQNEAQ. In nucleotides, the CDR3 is TGTGCCAGCAGCAGAGACGGCATGAACACTGAAGCTTTCTTT. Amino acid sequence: CASSRDGMNTEAFF.